These 10 T cell receptor beta chains were all obtained from the same sample, sequenced in a study of OX40 agonist ivuxolimab in advanced cancers. This table comes from immunoSEQ multiplex PCR, and its TCRdb copy is limited to in-frame clones, with some not included. The sample yields some 45,000 clones, approximately 86% seen once. The sample was CD4+ or CD8+ T cells sorted from blood, taken in a trial of the OX40 agonist ivuxolimab. These receptors were taken from an adult with an advanced solid tumor such as melanoma, head and neck, liver or kidney cancer.

The gene calls are TRBV5-1 and TRBJ1-4; no reliable D call. V lost 3 bases to trimming and J lost 7 bases, with 16 bases between them. Germline-derived CDR1 and CDR2 are SGHRS and YFSETQ. The CDR3 is 15 residues long. The CDR3 DNA sequence: TGCGCCAGCAGCTCCGGGCTCCCCGGGTCTGAAAAACTGTTTTTT. Encoded protein: CASSSGLPGSEKLFF.

This clone occurred once. The V call is TRBV5-1, the J call TRBJ1-1; TRBD1 might be the D (5 bases). V lost 0 bases, J lost 5 bases, and 11 bases lay in between. The CDR3 loop spans 14 amino acids. Germline V gene lookup returns CDR1 SGHRS and CDR2 YFSETQ. The CDR3, as DNA: TGCGCCAGCAGCTTGGCCGGTGGGGGGACTGAAGCTTTCTTT. It is translated as CASSLAGGGTEAFF.

This sequence joins TRBV18 and TRBJ2-3, with 9 bases lining up with TRBD2. The V gene end was trimmed by 3 bases and the J gene end by 6 bases; junction bases not matched to a gene: 4. Germline V gene sequence: CDR1 KGHSH, CDR2 LQKENI. The CDR3 covers 14 residues. The chain's CDR3 is CASSPSGGEDTQYF. CDR3 coding DNA: TGTGCCAGCTCACCTAGCGGGGGAGAGGATACGCAGTATTTT.

The rearrangement joins TRBV6-1 to TRBJ2-5, with 11 nucleotides matching TRBD2. This CDR3 is 15 amino acids long. Trimming at V came to 4 bases and at J to 4 bases, leaving 5 bases not matched to a gene. Germline CDR1 reads MNHNS; CDR2 reads SASEGT. CDR3 sequence: CASSATGTSGETQYF. The CDR3 bases are TGTGCCAGCAGTGCCACCGGGACTAGCGGAGAGACCCAGTACTTC.

The chain couples TRBV6-6 to TRBJ2-3; D may be TRBD2 (6 bases). The V gene lost 5 bases and the J gene lost 4 bases, with 16 bases spanning the gap. This CDR3 has 15 residues. From germline, CDR1 is MNHNY and CDR2 SVGAGI (reference sequence). The CDR3 spells CASSPTSGLSDTQYF. The CDR3 region has the DNA TGTGCCAGCAGTCCGACTAGTGGGTTATCAGATACGCAGTATTTT.

This chain joins TRBV29-1 and TRBJ2-1, with 9 bases identical to TRBD2. This CDR3 spans 13 amino acids. The germline gives CDR1 SQVTM, CDR2 ANQGSEA. Unmatched junction bases numbered 8, after V lost 5 bases and J lost 9 bases. CDR3 residues: CSVQAGGQGEQFF. The CDR3 DNA follows: TGCAGCGTTCAGGCGGGGGGGCAGGGTGAGCAGTTCTTC.

The chain joins TRBV6-6 to TRBJ1-5, with a tentative D call TRBD1 (6 bases). Looked up from germline, CDR1 is MNHNY and CDR2 is SVGAGI (reference sequence). The CDR3 contains 15 residues. The V end was cut by 7 bases, the J end by 2 bases, with 15 bases between. CDR3 loop: CASTKGDIGNQPQHF. CDR3 sequence (DNA): TGTGCCAGCACCAAGGGGGACATAGGCAATCAGCCCCAGCATTTT.

The sample holds one count of this clone. The genes are TRBV7-9 and TRBJ1-1; D is unresolved. V lost 1 base, J lost 0 bases, and 6 bases lay in between. The CDR3 spans 14 residues. The germline V gene has CDR1 SEHNR and CDR2 FQNEAQ (reference sequence). CDR3 amino acids: CASSLGGVNTEAFF. CDR3 bases: TGTGCCAGCAGCTTAGGGGGTGTGAACACTGAAGCTTTCTTT.

Only one count was recorded for this clone. The V call is TRBV30, the J call TRBJ2-1; D remains ambiguous. The V gene lost 2 bases and the J gene lost 6 bases, with 11 bases spanning the gap. The CDR3 is made up of 13 amino acids. Germline CDR1 and CDR2: GTSNPN and SVGIG (reference sequence). The CDR3 coding sequence is TGTGCCTGGAGTTCTCCCGGACGCAATGAGCAGTTCTTC. Translation: CAWSSPGRNEQFF.

The chain employs TRBV7-3 and TRBJ2-1; the D gene is possibly TRBD1 (5 bases). Germline V gene sequence: CDR1 SGHTA, CDR2 FQGTGA. This CDR3 contains 13 residues. Trimming stripped 2 bases from V and 10 bases from J, with 12 bases between. CDR3 nucleotide sequence: TGTGCCAGCAGCTTAGACAGTATGCAAGAGCAGTTCTTC. Translating gives CASSLDSMQEQFF.